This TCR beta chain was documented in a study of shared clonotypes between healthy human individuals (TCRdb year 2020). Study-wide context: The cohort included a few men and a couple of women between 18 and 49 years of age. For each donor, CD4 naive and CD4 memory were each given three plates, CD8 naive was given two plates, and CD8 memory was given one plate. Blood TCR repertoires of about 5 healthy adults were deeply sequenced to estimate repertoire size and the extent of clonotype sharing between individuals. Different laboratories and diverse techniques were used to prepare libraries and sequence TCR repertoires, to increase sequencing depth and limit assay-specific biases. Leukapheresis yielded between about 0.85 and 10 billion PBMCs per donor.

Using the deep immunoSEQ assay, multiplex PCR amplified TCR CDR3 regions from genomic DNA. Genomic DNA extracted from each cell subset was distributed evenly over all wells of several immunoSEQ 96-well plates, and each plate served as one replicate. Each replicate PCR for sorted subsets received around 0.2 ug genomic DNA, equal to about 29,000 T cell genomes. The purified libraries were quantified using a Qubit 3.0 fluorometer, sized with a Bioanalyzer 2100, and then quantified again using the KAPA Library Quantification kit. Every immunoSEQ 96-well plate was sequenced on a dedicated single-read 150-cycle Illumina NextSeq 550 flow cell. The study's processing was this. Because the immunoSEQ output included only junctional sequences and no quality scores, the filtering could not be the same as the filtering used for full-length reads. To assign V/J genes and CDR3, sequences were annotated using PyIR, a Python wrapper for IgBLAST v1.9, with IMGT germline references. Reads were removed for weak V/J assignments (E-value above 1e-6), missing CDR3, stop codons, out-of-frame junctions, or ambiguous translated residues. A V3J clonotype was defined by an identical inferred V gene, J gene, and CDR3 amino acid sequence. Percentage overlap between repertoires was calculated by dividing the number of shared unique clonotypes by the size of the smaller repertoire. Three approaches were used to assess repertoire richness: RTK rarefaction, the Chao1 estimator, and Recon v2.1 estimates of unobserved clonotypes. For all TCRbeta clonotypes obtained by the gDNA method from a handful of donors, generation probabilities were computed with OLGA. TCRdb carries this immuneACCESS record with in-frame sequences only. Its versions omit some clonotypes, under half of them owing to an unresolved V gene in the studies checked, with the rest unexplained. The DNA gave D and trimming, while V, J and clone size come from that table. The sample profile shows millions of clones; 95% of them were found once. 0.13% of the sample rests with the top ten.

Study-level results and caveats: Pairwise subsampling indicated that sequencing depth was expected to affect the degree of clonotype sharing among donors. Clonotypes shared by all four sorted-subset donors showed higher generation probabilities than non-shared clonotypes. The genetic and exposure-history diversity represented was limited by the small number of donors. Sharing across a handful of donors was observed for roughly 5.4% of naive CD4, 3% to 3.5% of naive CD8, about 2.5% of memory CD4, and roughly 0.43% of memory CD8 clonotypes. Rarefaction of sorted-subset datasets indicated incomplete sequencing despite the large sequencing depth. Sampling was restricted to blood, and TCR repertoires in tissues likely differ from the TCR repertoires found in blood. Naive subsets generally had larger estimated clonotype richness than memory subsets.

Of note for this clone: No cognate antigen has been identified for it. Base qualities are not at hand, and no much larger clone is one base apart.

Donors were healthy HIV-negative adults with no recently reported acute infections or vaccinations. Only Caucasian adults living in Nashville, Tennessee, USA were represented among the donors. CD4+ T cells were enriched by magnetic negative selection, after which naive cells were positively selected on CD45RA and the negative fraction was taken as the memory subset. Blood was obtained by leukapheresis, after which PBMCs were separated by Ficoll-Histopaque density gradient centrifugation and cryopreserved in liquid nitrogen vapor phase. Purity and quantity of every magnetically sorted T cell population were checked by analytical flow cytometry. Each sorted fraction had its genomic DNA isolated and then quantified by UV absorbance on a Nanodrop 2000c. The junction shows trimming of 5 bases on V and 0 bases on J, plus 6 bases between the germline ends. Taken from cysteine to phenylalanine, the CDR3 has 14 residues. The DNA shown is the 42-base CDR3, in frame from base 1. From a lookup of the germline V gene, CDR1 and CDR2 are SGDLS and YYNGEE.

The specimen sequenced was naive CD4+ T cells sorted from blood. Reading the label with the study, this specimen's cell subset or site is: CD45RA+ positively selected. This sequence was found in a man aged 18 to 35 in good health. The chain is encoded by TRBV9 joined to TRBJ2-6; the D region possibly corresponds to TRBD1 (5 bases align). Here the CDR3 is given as CASRRGSGANVLTF. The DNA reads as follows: TGTGCCAGCAGAAGGGGCTCTGGGGCCAACGTCCTGACTTTC.